This section outlines one T cell receptor (beta chain) sequence together with its context. The data originate from a study of cytomegalovirus exposure and HLA in healthy donors. The study sampled nominally healthy donors, though unrecorded immune exposures were likely. PCR used 60 Vbeta primers and 13 Jbeta primers. TCRdb's table, derived via immunoSEQ multiplex PCR, lists solely in-frame clones and lacks some. This table holds about 180,000 clones, over 60% found once. This receptor was identified in a man between 35 and 55 years old in good health and CMV-seropositive. Sequencing was performed on PBMCs.

The CDR3 region has the DNA TGTGCCAGCAGTTACTCTGGGACTAGCTACGAGCAGTACTTC. Translating gives CASSYSGTSYEQYF. The genes are TRBV6-5 and TRBJ2-7, with 8 bases fitting TRBD2. CDR1 and CDR2 from the germline V gene are MNHEY and SVGAGI. Trimming at V came to 0 bases and at J to 3 bases, leaving 1 base not matched to a gene. This CDR3 region has 14 residues.